The 23 T cell receptor beta chains below all came from one sample that was sequenced in a study of T cells in Graves' hyperthyroidism and ophthalmopathy. Amplification of TCR beta CDR3 regions used RNA as the template. The HTBI primer set drove a first-round RT-PCR of the TCR CDR3. TCRdb processed the multiplex PCR reads anew with MiXCR; each CDR3 protein has one entry. This repertoire shows around 690,000 distinct CDR3 sequences, about a fifth found once; its top ten account for roughly a third. Source material: blood. The receptors were sampled from a man aged 30 to 39 with Graves' ophthalmopathy.

This clonotype was counted many times. The chain joins TRBV20-1 to TRBJ1-5; perhaps TRBD1 as D (6 bases). The V gene's germline CDR1 is DFQATT and CDR2 SNEGSKA (reference sequence). Deletions cut 1 base from V and 2 bases from J, with 21 bases between. CDR3 length: 18 residues. The CDR3 region is CSARAKGQGLIGNQPQHF. CDR3 coding DNA: TGCAGTGCTAGAGCTAAGGGCCAGGGGCTCATCGGCAATCAGCCCCAGCATTTT.

This chain joins TRBV4-3 and TRBJ2-5; D not certain. V lost 4 bases and J 4 bases, leaving 10 bases between the germline ends. There are 13 residues in the CDR3. The germline V gene encodes CDR1 LGHNA and CDR2 YSLEER. This CDR3 reads CASSRLSRETQYF. CDR3 nucleotide sequence: TGCGCCAGCAGCCGTCTTTCGCGAGAGACCCAGTACTTC.

This clonotype was recorded at least ten times. The chain recombines TRBV6-2 or TRBV6-3 with TRBJ1-1; D gene uncertain. Germline lookup yields CDR1 MNHEY and CDR2 SVGEGT. CDR3 length equals 14 residues. V was trimmed by 5 bases and J by 5 bases, leaving 15 bases between them. The CDR3, as DNA: TGTGCCAGCAGTCCTAACACGAAAAGGACTGAAGCTTTCTTT. The encoded protein is CASSPNTKRTEAFF.

This clonotype was counted at least ten times. The rearrangement uses TRBV20-1 and TRBJ1-5; unclear D gene. Germline V lookup: CDR1 DFQATT, CDR2 SNEGSKA (reference sequence). CDR3 size: 11 residues. V lost 5 bases to trimming and J lost 11 bases, with 13 bases between them. CDR3 loop: CSAEAAPAQHF. The CDR3, as DNA: TGCAGTGCTGAGGCGGCCCCGGCCCAGCATTTT.

The genes are TRBV27 and TRBJ2-3; D is ambiguous. The germline V gene encodes CDR1 MNHEY and CDR2 SMNVEV (reference sequence). Trimming removed 4 bases at V and 1 base at J, with 18 bases between. The CDR3 extends over 17 amino acids. CDR3 sequence reads: CASSSLLLARGTDTQYF. CDR3 DNA: TGTGCCAGCAGTTCCCTTTTATTAGCCAGAGGCACAGATACGCAGTATTTT.

This clonotype was detected ten times or more. The rearrangement links TRBV7-3 to TRBJ2-1, with D perhaps TRBD2 (5 bases). Trimming cost V 0 bases and J 8 bases, with 11 bases left between them. Germline V gene data show CDR1 as SGHTA and CDR2 as FQGTGA. CDR3 length: 14 amino acids. The CDR3 sequence: CASSLTTAGDEQFF. The DNA for the CDR3 is TGTGCCAGCAGCTTAACTACCGCCGGGGATGAGCAGTTCTTC.

This clonotype appeared many times. Written as DNA, the CDR3 is TGTGCCAGCAGCGAACGGACGGGCAGCTCCTACGAGCAGTACTTC. Protein: CASSERTGSSYEQYF. The V gene is TRBV6-1, the J gene TRBJ2-7; D ambiguous. The CDR3 covers 15 residues. V dropped 6 bases and J dropped 0 bases, with 15 bases sitting between them. Looked up from germline, CDR1 is MNHNS and CDR2 is SASEGT.

V and J are TRBV29-1 and TRBJ1-1, with unresolved D. Trimming took 4 bases from V and 5 from J, leaving 5 bases between them. The CDR3 covers 10 residues. The germline V gene has CDR1 SQVTM and CDR2 ANQGSEA. The CDR3 DNA reads as TGCAGCGTTGTTGGGACTGAAGCTTTCTTT. Residues: CSVVGTEAFF.

The J gene is TRBJ2-6, the V gene TRBV12-3 or TRBV12-4; 7 nucleotides line up with TRBD2. The junction had 15 bases not matched to a gene; V was cut back by 5 bases and J by 2 bases. This CDR3 comprises 19 residues. The CDR3 sequence is CASSRWILAEGTGANVLTF. The CDR3 bases are TGTGCCAGCAGTCGATGGATTCTAGCGGAGGGGACTGGGGCCAACGTCCTGACTTTC.

This clonotype has ten or more counts. The rearrangement uses TRBV18 and TRBJ1-1; D possibly corresponds to TRBD1 (6 bases). The CDR3 length is 15 residues. The germline gives CDR1 KGHSH, CDR2 LQKENI. Trimming pared 2 bases from V and 2 bases from J, leaving 12 bases between. CDR3 DNA: TGTGCCAGCTCACCAGATCGGACAGTTAACACTGAAGCTTTCTTT. This codes for CASSPDRTVNTEAFF.

V gene TRBV7-2 combines with J gene TRBJ2-3, with D perhaps TRBD2 (6 bases). Germline values: CDR1 SGHTA, CDR2 FQGNSA. The length of the CDR3 is 15 residues. Trimming shortened V by 5 bases and J by 2 bases, and 14 bases separated the two germline ends. CDR3 nucleotide sequence: TGTGCCAGCAGCGATACGGGAGTTGCCACAGATACGCAGTATTTT. Amino acids: CASSDTGVATDTQYF. Filled out from reference TRBV7-2 and TRBJ2-3, the complete variable domain reads GAGVSQSPSNKVTEKGKDVELRCDPISGHTALYWYRQSLGQGLEFLIYFQGNSAPDKSGLPSDRFSAERTGGSVSTLTIQRTQQEDSAVYLCASSDTGVATDTQYFGPGTRLTVL.

In its sample, this clonotype was seen many times. This sequence joins TRBV7-2 and TRBJ2-1; D uncertain. Trimming removed 5 bases at V and 0 bases at J, with 11 bases between. Per the germline V gene, CDR1 is SGHTA and CDR2 is FQGNSA. This CDR3 comprises 15 residues. This CDR3 is CASSHRDGSYNEQFF. The CDR3 DNA sequence: TGTGCCAGCAGCCACCGAGACGGCTCCTACAATGAGCAGTTCTTC. Combining the CDR3 with reference TRBV7-2 and TRBJ2-1 gives the whole variable domain GAGVSQSPSNKVTEKGKDVELRCDPISGHTALYWYRQSLGQGLEFLIYFQGNSAPDKSGLPSDRFSAERTGGSVSTLTIQRTQQEDSAVYLCASSHRDGSYNEQFFGPGTRLTVL.

This clonotype was picked up a small number of times. The chain has TRBV6-1 and TRBJ1-2; maybe TRBD1 (6 bases). Per germline, CDR1 MNHNS and CDR2 SASEGT. CDR3 length: 13 amino acids. Trimming took 7 bases from V and 3 from J, leaving 12 bases between them. The CDR3 coding sequence is TGTGCCAGCAATCCAGGGGACCACTATGGCTACACCTTC. This gives the protein CASNPGDHYGYTF.

This clonotype has just a few counts. The chain carries TRBV11-2 and TRBJ2-1; 8 positions match TRBD2. The CDR3 is 17 residues long. Germline V gives CDR1 SGHAT, CDR2 FQNNGV. The V segment lost 4 bases and the J segment 4 bases; nucleotides outside the gene matches: 12. CDR3 residues: CASSSSRGRTFYNEQFF. DNA for the CDR3: TGTGCCAGCAGCTCGTCTCGCGGGAGGACTTTTTACAATGAGCAGTTCTTC.

This clonotype appeared many times. The CDR3 bases are TGCAGTGCTAGGAGGGACAGGGGAATCTTCTACGAGCAGTACTTC. This encodes CSARRDRGIFYEQYF. V gene TRBV20-1 combines with J gene TRBJ2-7; 10 bases map to TRBD1. Trimming removed 3 bases from V and 3 bases from J; junction bases left unmatched: 8. Germline CDR1 is DFQATT and CDR2 is SNEGSKA (reference sequence). The CDR3 is 15 residues long.

This clonotype was observed many times. The genes are TRBV30 and TRBJ2-3, with 7 bases aligning to TRBD1. The germline gives CDR1 GTSNPN, CDR2 SVGIG (reference sequence). Trimming removed 3 bases from V and 0 bases from J; junction bases left unmatched: 3. The CDR3 totals 14 residues. CDR3 nucleotides: TGTGCCTGGAGGGACAGGCTTAGCACAGATACGCAGTATTTT. It is translated as CAWRDRLSTDTQYF.

The chain links TRBV20-1 to TRBJ1-2; perhaps TRBD1 as D (5 bases). Trimming shortened V by 3 bases and J by 8 bases, and 13 bases separated the two germline ends. The CDR3 has 12 residues. CDR1 DFQATT and CDR2 SNEGSKA come from the germline V gene (reference sequence). The CDR3 nucleotides are TGCAGTGCTAGGCAGGGCGTATACGGCTACACCTTC. Residues: CSARQGVYGYTF.

The chain couples TRBV20-1 to TRBJ2-3; TRBD2 matches at 8 bases. Germline V gene lookup returns CDR1 DFQATT and CDR2 SNEGSKA (reference sequence). With 3 bases clipped from V and 13 bases from J, the junction kept 6 bases outside the gene matches. The CDR3 loop spans 11 amino acids. The CDR3 nucleotides are TGCAGTGCTAGTGGAGCGGGAGTAAAGTATTTT. It encodes CSASGAGVKYF.

This clonotype was seen at least ten times. V and J are TRBV30 and TRBJ2-1; D unresolved. V lost 7 bases, J lost 7 bases, and 8 bases lay in between. CDR3 length equals 10 residues. CDR1 GTSNPN and CDR2 SVGIG come from the germline V gene (reference sequence). CDR3 nucleotide sequence: TGTGCCTCAAGGGCGAATGAGCAGTTCTTC. It translates to CASRANEQFF.

This clonotype was recorded at least ten times. This sequence joins TRBV5-1 and TRBJ2-3; possibly TRBD1 for D (6 bases). V was pared by 2 bases and J by 5 bases, with 18 bases between. The CDR3 is 16 residues long. CDR1 and CDR2 from the germline V gene are SGHRS and YFSETQ. The DNA of the CDR3 is TGCGCCAGCAGCTTAGGAACAGGGATTTTAGGAGATACGCAGTATTTT. Encoded protein: CASSLGTGILGDTQYF. Complete variable domain (other parts from reference TRBV5-1 and TRBJ2-3): KAGVTQTPRYLIKTRGQQVTLSCSPISGHRSVSWYQQTPGQGLQFLFEYFSETQRNKGNFPGRFSGRQFSNSRSEMNVSTLELGDSALYLCASSLGTGILGDTQYFGPGTRLTVL.

This clonotype was recorded at least ten times. The V call is TRBV12-3 or TRBV12-4, the J call TRBJ1-2; 7 positions match TRBD1. The CDR3 has 18 residues. Losses at the gene ends were 5 bases for V and 1 base for J; bases not matched to a gene: 16. As DNA, the CDR3 is TGTGCCAGCAGTCTAAGCCTCATAGGGGACAGAGATAACTATGGCTACACCTTC. This encodes CASSLSLIGDRDNYGYTF.

This chain joins TRBV12-3 or TRBV12-4 and TRBJ1-5; D is unclear. V was shortened by 6 bases and J by 0 bases, with 9 bases between the two germline ends. This CDR3 comprises 14 residues. CDR3 sequence: CASRSGYSNQPQHF. The CDR3 nucleotides read TGTGCCAGCAGGAGCGGGTATAGCAATCAGCCCCAGCATTTT.

The rearrangement links TRBV19 to TRBJ2-1, with TRBD1 matching 7 bases. The ends lost 3 bases at V and 7 bases at J; junction bases unmatched: 9. Germline CDR1 and CDR2: LNHDA and SQIVND (reference sequence). This CDR3 has 15 residues. The CDR3 DNA is TGTGCCAGTAGTATTCCAAGGGGACAGCTGAATGAGCAGTTCTTC. Protein product: CASSIPRGQLNEQFF. The entire variable domain, with the rest obtained from reference TRBV19 and TRBJ2-1, is as follows: DGGITQSPKYLFRKEGQNVTLSCEQNLNHDAMYWYRQDPGQGLRLIYYSQIVNDFQKGDIAEGYSVSREKKESFPLTVTSAQKNPTAFYLCASSIPRGQLNEQFFGPGTRLTVL.